The rows below give T cell receptor beta chains drawn from one sample of a study of Ad26.COV2.S vaccination and SARS-CoV-2 variants. Sequencing used immunoSEQ multiplex PCR; TCRdb keeps in-frame clones, though not all of them. The sample has some 420,000 clones; 88% are singletons. Source: peripheral blood, taken in a trial of Ad26.COV2.S vaccine versus placebo. Every receptor here comes from a person aged 18 to 59 who received the Ad26.COV2.S COVID-19 vaccine or a placebo. Both conserved end residues are part of each CDR3. The D gene is left open where the match is weak. Rows give clone size only sometimes, using once, few, many, or a class for an expanded clone.

- | - | TRBJ1-1 | TRBV27 | TGTGCCAGCAGTCCTAACCCGGGACAAAAAAGGTGGGGCAGCGACACTGAAGCTTTCTTT | CASSPNPGQKRWGSDTEAFF
TRBD1 | - | TRBJ1-1 | TRBV6-5 | TGTGCCAGCACCAGGGGGGGGCTCACTGAAGCTTTCTTT | CASTRGGLTEAFF
TRBD1 | - | TRBJ2-2 | TRBV5-5 | TGTGCCAGCAGCCCCGGACAGGGGGCGGTATCCGGGGAGCTGTTTTTT | CASSPGQGAVSGELFF
- | - | TRBJ1-1 | TRBV6-7 | TGTGCCAGCAGCTCCTGGTCGGATCCTACGAGCACTGAAGCTTTCTTT | CASSSWSDPTSTEAFF
TRBD1 | - | TRBJ1-2 | TRBV27 | TGTGCCAGCAGTTTTTCAGGACAGGGGGCGTATGGCTACACCTTC | CASSFSGQGAYGYTF
- | - | TRBJ2-1 | TRBV27 | TGTGCCAGCCAGTTTTTCCAGGGAAACAATGAGCAGTTCTTC | CASQFFQGNNEQFF
TRBD1 | - | TRBJ1-6 | TRBV7-2 | TGTGCCAGCAGCTCACCGGGACAGGGCAATTCACCCCTCCACTTT | CASSSPGQGNSPLHF
- | - | TRBJ2-1 | TRBV24-1 | TGTGCCACCAGTGATTTGTCGGATGAGCAGTTCTTC | CATSDLSDEQFF
TRBD1 | - | TRBJ2-7 | TRBV28 | TGTGCCAGCAGGTCTCCGGGACAGGGCCCCTCCTACGAGCAGTACTTC | CASRSPGQGPSYEQYF
- | - | TRBJ2-1 | TRBV28 | TGTGCCAGCAGCTCGGGTGGGTATGAGCAGTTCTTC | CASSSGGYEQFF
- | - | TRBJ2-2 | TRBV9 | TGTGCCAGCAGCGTGGGTAGACAGACCGGGGAGCTGTTTTTT | CASSVGRQTGELFF
TRBD1 | - | TRBJ1-1 | TRBV2 | TGTGCCAGAAACTTCCCGGGACAGGGCAGGTTGAACACTGAAGCTTTCTTT | CARNFPGQGRLNTEAFF
TRBD1 | - | TRBJ1-5 | TRBV30 | TGTGCCTGGCAACCCCAGGGGGGGAGTCAGCCCCAGCATTTT | CAWQPQGGSQPQHF
- | - | TRBJ2-7 | TRBV9 | TGTGCCAGCAGCCCGGGACACTCCTACGAGCAGTACTTC | CASSPGHSYEQYF
- | - | TRBJ1-1 | TRBV2 | TGTGCCAGCAGTATAACACCGAACACTGAAGCTTTCTTT | CASSITPNTEAFF
- | - | TRBJ2-3 | TRBV7-9 | TGTGCCAGCAGCTCCGGACAGACAGATACGCAGTATTTT | CASSSGQTDTQYF
TRBD1 | - | TRBJ1-5 | TRBV18 | TGTGCCAGCTCAGTACAGGGGAGCAATCAGCCCCAGCATTTT | CASSVQGSNQPQHF
TRBD1 | - | TRBJ2-2 | TRBV5-5 | TGTGCCAGCAGCATTCACGACAGGGGTGCGAACACCGGGGAGCTGTTTTTT | CASSIHDRGANTGELFF
- | - | TRBJ2-2 | TRBV9 | TGTGCCAGCAGCGTCCTGGGGACACCCAACACCGGGGAGCTGTTTTTT | CASSVLGTPNTGELFF
- | - | TRBJ1-5 | TRBV4-2 | TGTGCCAGCAGCCAGGGCAATCAGCCCCAGCATTTT | CASSQGNQPQHF
- | few | TRBJ1-1 | TRBV11-1 | TGTGCCAGCACCTTAACGAGGCAGGCCACTGAAGCTTTCTTT | CASTLTRQATEAFF
- | - | TRBJ2-5 | TRBV5-6 | TGTGCCAGCAGCTTGGCCCGGCAGTTCGGAGAGACCCAGTACTTC | CASSLARQFGETQYF
- | once | TRBJ1-2 | TRBV10-3 | TGTGCCATCAGTGAGTCCGACGGACTGGGCTACACCTTC | CAISESDGLGYTF
- | - | TRBJ2-5 | TRBV19 | TGTGCCAGTAGATCAGGACAGTTCCAAGAGACCCAGTACTTC | CASRSGQFQETQYF
TRBD1 | - | TRBJ1-5 | TRBV5-6 | TGTGCCAGCAGCCAGGGACAGCATCAGCCCCAGCATTTT | CASSQGQHQPQHF
- | - | TRBJ1-5 | TRBV4-1 | TGCGCCAGCAGCCAAGACGGGGGGGTTACAGGGTTCAATCAGCCCCAGCATTTT | CASSQDGGVTGFNQPQHF
- | - | TRBJ2-7 | TRBV2 | TGTGCCAGCAGTGGCTGGGCTCCCGAGCAGTACTTC | CASSGWAPEQYF
- | - | TRBJ1-4 | TRBV5-1 | TGCGCCAGCAGCGACCGTACCCCTCGAGAAAAACTGTTTTTT | CASSDRTPREKLFF
- | - | TRBJ1-2 | TRBV6-5 | TGTGCCAGCACCCCCGGACAGCTTGACGGCTACACCTTC | CASTPGQLDGYTF
- | - | TRBJ2-6 | TRBV5-1 | TGCGCCAGCAGCTTAACGGACTACTCTGGGGCCAACGTCCTGACTTTC | CASSLTDYSGANVLTF
TRBD2 | - | TRBJ2-1 | TRBV6-2/TRBV6-3 | TGTGCCAGCAGTTCCCAAGCGGGGGGGTGGTATGAGCAGTTCTTC | CASSSQAGGWYEQFF
TRBD2 | - | TRBJ2-1 | TRBV15 | TGTGCCACCAGCTCCACGGAGAGGCGGGGGAGAACCTGGTTCAATGAGCAGTTCTTC | CATSSTERRGRTWFNEQFF
- | - | TRBJ1-1 | TRBV2 | TGTGCCAGCAGTGAAGCGGGCCGGAGGATTGATGAAGCTTTCTTT | CASSEAGRRIDEAFF
TRBD1 | - | TRBJ1-6 | TRBV2 | TGTGCCAGCAGCGGGGACAGGGGACCCCTCCACTTT | CASSGDRGPLHF
TRBD2 | - | TRBJ2-2 | TRBV6-4 | TGTGCCAGCAGTACCAGCGGGGGTGAGACCGGGGAGCTGTTTTTT | CASSTSGGETGELFF